Listed below are T cell receptor beta chains from one sample, sequenced in a study of CD8+CD57+ T cells in acquired aplastic anemia. TCRdb fed the reads into MiXCR, producing one record per CDR3 protein. This table holds about 120,000 distinct CDR3 sequences, under 60% found once. Sequencing input: sorted CD4+, CD8+, or CD8+CD57+ T cells (not recorded which) from PBMCs. All receptors derive from a human donor with aplastic anemia. Both conserved end residues are part of each CDR3. The D gene is left open where the match is weak. Size tells how often a clone was seen (once, few, many) or the class of an expanded clone, and some rows leave it out.

j_call d_call v_call cdr3_length clone_size cdr3_aa cdr3_nt
TRBJ2-7 . TRBV7-3 12 few CASTSPDHEQYF TGTGCCAGCACCTCCCCCGACCACGAGCAGTACTTC
TRBJ2-1 TRBD2 TRBV7-3 16 . CASSPNPGLAGGQPFF TGTGCCAGCAGCCCCAACCCGGGACTAGCGGGGGGGCAGCCGTTCTTC
TRBJ1-2 TRBD1 TRBV24-1 14 . CATSTRGQGYGYTF TGTGCCACCAGTACGAGGGGGCAGGGGTATGGCTACACCTTC
TRBJ2-1 TRBD2 TRBV19 15 . CASSISGGNGNEQFF TGTGCCAGTAGTATTAGCGGGGGCAACGGCAATGAGCAGTTCTTC
TRBJ2-7 . TRBV6-1 13 . CASSESGYYEQYF TGTGCCAGCAGTGAATCCGGATACTACGAGCAGTACTTC
TRBJ1-1 TRBD1 TRBV20-1 16 . CSARNPRTGENTEAFF TGCAGTGCTAGAAATCCTCGGACAGGGGAGAACACTGAAGCTTTCTTT
TRBJ2-3 . TRBV9 12 . CASSVVQGTQYF TGTGCCAGCAGCGTAGTTCAAGGGACGCAGTATTTT
TRBJ2-1 TRBD2 TRBV20-1 14 . CSARLTSGTNEQFF TGCAGTGCCAGATTGACTAGCGGGACCAATGAGCAGTTCTTC
TRBJ2-3 . TRBV7-6 12 many CASSRRVDTQYF TGTGCCAGCAGCCGGCGGGTAGATACGCAGTATTTT
TRBJ2-1 TRBD2 TRBV4-1 18 . CASSQISEAGGPYNEQFF TGCGCCAGCAGCCAGATAAGTGAAGCGGGGGGACCCTACAATGAGCAGTTCTTC
TRBJ2-7 TRBD1 TRBV6-5 16 . CASSFRDSHNSYEQYF TGTGCCAGCAGTTTTCGGGACAGCCACAACTCCTACGAGCAGTACTTC
TRBJ1-6 . TRBV10-3 13 . CAIGPGSSSPLHF TGTGCCATCGGCCCGGGTTCTAGTTCACCCCTCCACTTT
TRBJ2-5 TRBD2 TRBV4-3 16 . CASSPGTSGDQETQYF TGCGCCAGCAGCCCCGGGACTAGCGGGGACCAAGAGACCCAGTACTTC
TRBJ2-7 TRBD2 TRBV20-1 16 . CSARVLRASGGYEQYF TGCAGTGCTAGAGTTTTGAGGGCTAGCGGGGGGTACGAGCAGTACTTC
TRBJ2-2 . TRBV7-9 12 many CAIPKDTGELFF TGTGCCATACCCAAAGACACCGGGGAGCTGTTTTTT
TRBJ1-5 . TRBV24-1 15 . CATSDPPTDNQPQHF TGTGCCACCAGTGATCCACCGACGGATAATCAGCCCCAGCATTTT
TRBJ2-2 . TRBV11-2 16 many CASSLDRLSNTGELFF TGTGCCAGCAGCTTAGACAGACTATCGAACACCGGGGAGCTGTTTTTT
TRBJ2-7 . TRBV7-9 11 . CAMAFRGEQYF TGTGCCATGGCGTTCAGGGGCGAGCAGTACTTC
TRBJ1-4 . TRBV7-9 13 . CASSLEADEKLFF TGTGCCAGCAGCTTAGAAGCTGATGAAAAACTGTTTTTT
TRBJ2-2 . TRBV15 14 . CATSRDRPTGELFF TGTGCCACCAGCAGAGATCGTCCCACCGGGGAGCTGTTTTTT
TRBJ2-7 . TRBV12-3/TRBV12-4 14 many CASSSNRPPYEQYF TGTGCCAGCAGTTCTAACCGGCCGCCGTACGAGCAGTACTTC
TRBJ2-3 . TRBV27 15 . CASRRDRRGPDTQYF TGTGCCAGCAGGCGGGACAGACGAGGACCAGATACGCAGTATTTT
TRBJ2-3 . TRBV19 13 . CASRTTGQATQYF TGTGCCAGTAGGACGACCGGCCAGGCGACGCAGTATTTT
TRBJ2-5 . TRBV20-1 14 few CSASKGEEQETQYF TGCAGTGCTAGTAAGGGGGAGGAACAAGAGACCCAGTACTTC
TRBJ1-2 TRBD1 TRBV27 15 . CASSPGMQGVVGYTF TGTGCCAGCAGTCCGGGGATGCAGGGGGTAGTTGGCTACACCTTC
TRBJ1-6 TRBD1 TRBV2 14 few CASRKQGDNSPLHF TGTGCCAGCAGGAAACAGGGGGATAATTCACCCCTCCACTTT
TRBJ1-2 . TRBV10-3 12 . CATTKGGLGYTF TGTGCCACCACTAAGGGGGGTTTGGGCTACACCTTC
TRBJ2-7 TRBD1 TRBV25-1 14 . CASSRDRVYYEQYF TGTGCCAGCAGCCGGGACAGGGTCTACTACGAGCAGTACTTC